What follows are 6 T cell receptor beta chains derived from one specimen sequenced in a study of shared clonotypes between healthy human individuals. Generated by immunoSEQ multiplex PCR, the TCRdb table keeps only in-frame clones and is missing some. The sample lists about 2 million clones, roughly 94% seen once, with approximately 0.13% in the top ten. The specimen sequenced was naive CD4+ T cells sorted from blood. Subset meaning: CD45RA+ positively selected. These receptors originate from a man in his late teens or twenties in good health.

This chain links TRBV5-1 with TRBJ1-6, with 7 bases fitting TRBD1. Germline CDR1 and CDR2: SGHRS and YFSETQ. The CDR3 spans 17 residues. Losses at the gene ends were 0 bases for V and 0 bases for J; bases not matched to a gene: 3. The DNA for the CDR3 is TGCGCCAGCAGCTTGGAGACAGGGAGCTCCTATAATTCACCCCTCCACTTT. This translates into CASSLETGSSYNSPLHF.

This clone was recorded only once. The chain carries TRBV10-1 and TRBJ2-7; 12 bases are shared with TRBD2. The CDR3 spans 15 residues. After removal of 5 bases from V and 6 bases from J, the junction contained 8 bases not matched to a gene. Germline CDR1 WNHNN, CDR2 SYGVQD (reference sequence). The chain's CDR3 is CASSQPGLAGAEQYF. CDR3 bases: TGCGCCAGCAGTCAGCCGGGACTAGCGGGCGCCGAGCAGTACTTC.

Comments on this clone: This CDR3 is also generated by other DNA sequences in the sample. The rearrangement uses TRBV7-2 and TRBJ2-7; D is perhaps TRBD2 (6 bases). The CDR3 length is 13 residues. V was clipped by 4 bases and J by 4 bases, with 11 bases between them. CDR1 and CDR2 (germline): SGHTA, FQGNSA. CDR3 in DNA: TGTGCCAGCAGCTCCTCGGAGGGTTACGAGCAGTACTTC. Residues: CASSSSEGYEQYF.

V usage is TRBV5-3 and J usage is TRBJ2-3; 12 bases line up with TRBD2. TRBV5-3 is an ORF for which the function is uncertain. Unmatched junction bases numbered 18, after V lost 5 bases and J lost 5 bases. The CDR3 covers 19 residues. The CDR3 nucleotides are TGTGCCAGAAGACGGGGACTAGCGGGCGAAGGACTCTCAGGAGATACGCAGTATTTT. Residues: CARRRGLAGEGLSGDTQYF.

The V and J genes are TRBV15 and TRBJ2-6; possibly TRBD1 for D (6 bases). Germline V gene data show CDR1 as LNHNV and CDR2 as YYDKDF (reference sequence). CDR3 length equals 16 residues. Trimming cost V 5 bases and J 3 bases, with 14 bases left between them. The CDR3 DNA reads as TGTGCCACCAGCCTCCGAAGGGGGTTTGGGGCCAACGTCCTGACTTTC. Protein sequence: CATSLRRGFGANVLTF.

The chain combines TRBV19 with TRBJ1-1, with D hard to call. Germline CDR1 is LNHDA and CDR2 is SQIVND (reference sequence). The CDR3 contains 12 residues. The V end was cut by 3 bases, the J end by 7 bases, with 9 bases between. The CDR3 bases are TGTGCCAGTAGTATTGGGAGGAATGAAGCTTTCTTT. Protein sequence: CASSIGRNEAFF.